Reported below is one TCR beta chain. Unique molecular identifiers were present on the cDNA, which also gained a universal primer site by template switching. TCRdb processed the 5' RACE reads anew with MiXCR; each CDR3 protein has one entry. The repertoire holds around 550,000 distinct CDR3 sequences, with approximately 14% as singletons. The data were taken from a study of identical twins. This CDR3 is 14 amino acids long. Germline V CDR1 and CDR2: WNHNN, SYGVQD (reference sequence). Trimming at V came to 7 bases and at J to 1 base, leaving 6 bases not matched to a gene. Separately, the same data were catalogued under a study of yellow fever vaccine responses in identical twins.

Sequencing was performed on CD4+ T cells sorted from blood. The gene calls are TRBV10-1 and TRBJ2-7, with TRBD1 matching 8 bases. This TCR was recovered from a woman aged 18-29 years in good health. Written as DNA, the CDR3 is TGCGCCAGCATCCGGGACAGGCCTTCCTACGAGCAGTACGTC. It codes for CASIRDRPSYEQYV.